This TCR beta chain was sequenced in a study of graft-versus-host responses after intestinal transplantation. Study details: Multivisceral, liver-intestinal, or isolated intestinal grafts were transplanted into recipients. Recipients uniformly received anti-thymocyte globulin induction, followed by tacrolimus and steroids for about 3 years.

Germline V gene lookup returns CDR1 LNHDA and CDR2 SQIVND (reference sequence). Trimming stripped 6 bases from V and 4 bases from J, with 16 bases between. This CDR3 has 15 residues. This table comes from immunoSEQ multiplex PCR, and its TCRdb copy is limited to in-frame clones, with some not included. The sample holds some 84,000 clones, roughly 80% seen once. This clone came up a few times. Its specificity is not known. Study-wide results and caveats: Graft-donor T cell macrochimerism in patients accompanied high graft-versus-host to host-versus-graft clonal ratios in allografts. An association linked early post-transplant HvG declines with peak circulating GvH clone levels.

The chain combines TRBV19 with TRBJ1-5; TRBD1 might be the D (5 bases). The material sequenced was unstimulated CD4+ T cells sorted from spleen or lymph node cells, taken before intestinal transplant. This receptor was obtained from a human donor who received an intestinal transplant. CDR3 residues: CASSAGHRQNQPQHF. In DNA form, the CDR3 reads TGTGCCAGTAGCGCTGGACATAGGCAGAATCAGCCCCAGCATTTT.